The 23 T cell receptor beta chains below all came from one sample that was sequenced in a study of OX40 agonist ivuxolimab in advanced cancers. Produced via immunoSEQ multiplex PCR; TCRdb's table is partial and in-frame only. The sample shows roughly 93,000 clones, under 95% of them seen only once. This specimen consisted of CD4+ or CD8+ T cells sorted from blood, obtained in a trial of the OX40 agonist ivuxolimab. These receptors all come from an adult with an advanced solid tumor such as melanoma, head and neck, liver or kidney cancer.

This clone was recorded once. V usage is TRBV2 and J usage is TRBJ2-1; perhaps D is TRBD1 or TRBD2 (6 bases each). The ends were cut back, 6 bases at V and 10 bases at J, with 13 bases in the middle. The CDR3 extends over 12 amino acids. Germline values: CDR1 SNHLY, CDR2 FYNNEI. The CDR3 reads CASSGGPREQFF. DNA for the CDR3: TGTGCCAGCAGCGGGGGCCCCCGGGAGCAGTTCTTC.

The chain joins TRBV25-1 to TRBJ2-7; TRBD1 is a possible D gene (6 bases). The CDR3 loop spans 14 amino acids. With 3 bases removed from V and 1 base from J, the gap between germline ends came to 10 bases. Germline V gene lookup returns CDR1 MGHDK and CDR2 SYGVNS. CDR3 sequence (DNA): TGTGCCAGCAGTGAGAACCAGGGGTCCTACGAGCAGTACTTC. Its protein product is CASSENQGSYEQYF.

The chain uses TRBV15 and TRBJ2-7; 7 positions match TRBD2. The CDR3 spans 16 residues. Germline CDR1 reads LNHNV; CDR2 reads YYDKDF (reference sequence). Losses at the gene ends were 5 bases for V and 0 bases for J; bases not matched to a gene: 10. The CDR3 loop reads CATSPKARGSSYEQYF. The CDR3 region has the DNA TGTGCCACCAGCCCAAAGGCGCGGGGGAGCTCCTACGAGCAGTACTTC.

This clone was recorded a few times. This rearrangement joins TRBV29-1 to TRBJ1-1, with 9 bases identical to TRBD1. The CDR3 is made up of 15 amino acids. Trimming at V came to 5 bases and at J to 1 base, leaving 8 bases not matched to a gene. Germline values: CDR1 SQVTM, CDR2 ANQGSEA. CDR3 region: CSVRRGQGQNTEAFF. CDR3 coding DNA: TGCAGCGTTAGGAGGGGACAGGGTCAGAACACTGAAGCTTTCTTT.

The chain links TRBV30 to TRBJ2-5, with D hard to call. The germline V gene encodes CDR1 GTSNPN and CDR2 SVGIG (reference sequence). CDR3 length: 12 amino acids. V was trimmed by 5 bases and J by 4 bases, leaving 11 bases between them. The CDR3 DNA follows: TGTGCCTGGTCGTTGGGTACAGAGACCCAGTACTTC. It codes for CAWSLGTETQYF.

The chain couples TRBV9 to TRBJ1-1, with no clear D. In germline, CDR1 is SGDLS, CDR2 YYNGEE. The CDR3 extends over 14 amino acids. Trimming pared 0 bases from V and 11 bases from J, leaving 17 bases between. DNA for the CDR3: TGTGCCAGCAGCGTAGTTCCAGAATCCCCCGGGGCTTTCTTT. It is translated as CASSVVPESPGAFF.

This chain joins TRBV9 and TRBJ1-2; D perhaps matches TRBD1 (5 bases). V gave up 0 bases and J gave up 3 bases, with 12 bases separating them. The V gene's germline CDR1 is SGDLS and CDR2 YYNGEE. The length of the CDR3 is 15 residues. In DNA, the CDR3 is TGTGCCAGCAGCGTAGATGGGAGGGGTGACTATGGCTACACCTTC. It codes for CASSVDGRGDYGYTF.

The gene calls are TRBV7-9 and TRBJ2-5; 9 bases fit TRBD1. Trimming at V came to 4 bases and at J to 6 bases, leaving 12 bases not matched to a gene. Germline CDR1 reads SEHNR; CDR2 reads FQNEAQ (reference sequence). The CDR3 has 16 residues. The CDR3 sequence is CASSSEPGQGVKTQYF. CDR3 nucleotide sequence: TGTGCCAGCAGCTCGGAGCCGGGACAGGGTGTAAAGACCCAGTACTTC.

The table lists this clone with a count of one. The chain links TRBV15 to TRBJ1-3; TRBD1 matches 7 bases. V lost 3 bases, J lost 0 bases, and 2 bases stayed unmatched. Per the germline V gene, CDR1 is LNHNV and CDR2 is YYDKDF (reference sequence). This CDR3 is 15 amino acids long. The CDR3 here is CATSRRTGSGNTIYF. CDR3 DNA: TGTGCCACCAGCAGGCGGACAGGCTCTGGAAACACCATATATTTT.

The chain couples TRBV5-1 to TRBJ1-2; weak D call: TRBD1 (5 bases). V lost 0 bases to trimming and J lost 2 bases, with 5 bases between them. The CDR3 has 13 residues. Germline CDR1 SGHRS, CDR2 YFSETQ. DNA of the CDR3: TGCGCCAGCAGCTTGGGACAGAACTATGGCTACACCTTC. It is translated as CASSLGQNYGYTF.

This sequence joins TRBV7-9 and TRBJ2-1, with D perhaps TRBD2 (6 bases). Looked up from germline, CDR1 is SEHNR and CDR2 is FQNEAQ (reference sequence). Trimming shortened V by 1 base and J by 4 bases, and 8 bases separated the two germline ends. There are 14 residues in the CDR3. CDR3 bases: TGTGCCAGCAGCTTAGGGGGGGTTTACAATGAGCAGTTCTTC. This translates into CASSLGGVYNEQFF.

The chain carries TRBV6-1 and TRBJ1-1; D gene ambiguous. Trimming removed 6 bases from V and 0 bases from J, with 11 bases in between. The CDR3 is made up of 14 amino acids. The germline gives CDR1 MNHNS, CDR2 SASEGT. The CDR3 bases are TGTGCCAGCAGAACTCTCAACCTGAACACTGAAGCTTTCTTT. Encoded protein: CASRTLNLNTEAFF.

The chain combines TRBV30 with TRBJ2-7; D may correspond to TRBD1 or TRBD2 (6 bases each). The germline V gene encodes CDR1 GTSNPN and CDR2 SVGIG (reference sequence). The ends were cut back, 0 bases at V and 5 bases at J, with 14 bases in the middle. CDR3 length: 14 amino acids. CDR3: CAWSVVGGSHEQYF. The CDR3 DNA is TGTGCCTGGAGTGTAGTAGGGGGGTCCCACGAGCAGTACTTC.

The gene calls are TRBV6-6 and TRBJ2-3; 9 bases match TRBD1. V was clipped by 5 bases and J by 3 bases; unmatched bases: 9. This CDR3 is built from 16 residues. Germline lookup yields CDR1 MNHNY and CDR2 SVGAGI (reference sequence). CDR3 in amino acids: CASSGYRDRVTDTQYF. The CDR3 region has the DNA TGTGCCAGCAGTGGATACCGGGACAGGGTGACAGATACGCAGTATTTT.

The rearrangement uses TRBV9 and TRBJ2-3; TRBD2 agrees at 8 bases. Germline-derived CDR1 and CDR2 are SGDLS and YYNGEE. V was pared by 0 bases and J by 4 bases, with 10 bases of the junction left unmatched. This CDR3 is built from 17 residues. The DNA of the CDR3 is TGTGCCAGCAGCGTAGCCCCCGACGGGACTAGTCCAGATACGCAGTATTTT. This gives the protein CASSVAPDGTSPDTQYF.

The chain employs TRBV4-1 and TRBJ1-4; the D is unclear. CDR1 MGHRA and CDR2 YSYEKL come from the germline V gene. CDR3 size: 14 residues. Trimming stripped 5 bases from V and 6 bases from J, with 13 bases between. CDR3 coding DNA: TGCGCCAGCAGCTTGGGGAGGTCGGATGAAAAACTGTTTTTT. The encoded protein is CASSLGRSDEKLFF.

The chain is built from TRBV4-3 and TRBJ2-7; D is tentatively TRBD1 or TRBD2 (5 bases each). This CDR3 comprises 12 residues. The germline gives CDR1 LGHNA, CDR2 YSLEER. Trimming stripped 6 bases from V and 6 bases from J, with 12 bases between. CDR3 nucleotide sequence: TGCGCCAGCAGAGGGACCCACGGCGAGCAGTACTTC. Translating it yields CASRGTHGEQYF.

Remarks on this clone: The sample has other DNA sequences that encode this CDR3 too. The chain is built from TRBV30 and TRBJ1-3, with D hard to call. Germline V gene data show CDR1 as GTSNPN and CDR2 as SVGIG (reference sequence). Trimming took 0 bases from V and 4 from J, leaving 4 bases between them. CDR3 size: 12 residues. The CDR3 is CAWSVGGNTIYF. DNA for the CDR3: TGTGCCTGGAGTGTTGGGGGAAACACCATATATTTT.

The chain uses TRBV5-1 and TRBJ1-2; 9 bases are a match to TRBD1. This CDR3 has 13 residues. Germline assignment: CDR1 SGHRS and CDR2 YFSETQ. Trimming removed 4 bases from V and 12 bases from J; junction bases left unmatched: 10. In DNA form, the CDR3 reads TGCGCCAGCAGCCCCTTTCCGGGACAGGGTAACACCTTC. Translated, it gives CASSPFPGQGNTF.

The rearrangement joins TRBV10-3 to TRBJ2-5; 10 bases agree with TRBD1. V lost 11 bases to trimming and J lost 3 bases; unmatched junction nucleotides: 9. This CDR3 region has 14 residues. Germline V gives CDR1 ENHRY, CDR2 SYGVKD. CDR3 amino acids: CASGQGVLEETQYF. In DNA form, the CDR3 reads TGTGCCTCCGGACAGGGGGTTTTGGAAGAGACCCAGTACTTC.

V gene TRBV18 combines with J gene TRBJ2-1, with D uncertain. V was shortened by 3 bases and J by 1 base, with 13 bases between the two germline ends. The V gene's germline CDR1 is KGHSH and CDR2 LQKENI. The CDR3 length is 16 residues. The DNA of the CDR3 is TGTGCCAGCTCACCGCCGGGCCAGACATCCTACAATGAGCAGTTCTTC. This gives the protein CASSPPGQTSYNEQFF.

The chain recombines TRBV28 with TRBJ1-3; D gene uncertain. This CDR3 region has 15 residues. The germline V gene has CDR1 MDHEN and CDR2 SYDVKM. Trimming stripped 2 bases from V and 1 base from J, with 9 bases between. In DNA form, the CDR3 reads TGTGCCAGCAGTTTAAGGGCCTTGTCTGGAAACACCATATATTTT. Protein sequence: CASSLRALSGNTIYF.

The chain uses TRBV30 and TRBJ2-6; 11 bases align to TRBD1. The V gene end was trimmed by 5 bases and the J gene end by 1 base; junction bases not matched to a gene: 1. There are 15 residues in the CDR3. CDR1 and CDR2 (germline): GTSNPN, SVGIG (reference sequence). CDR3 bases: TGTGCCTGGGGGACAGGGGGTTCTGGGGCCAACGTCCTGACTTTC. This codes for CAWGTGGSGANVLTF.